The rows below give T cell receptor beta chains drawn from one sample of a study of cytomegalovirus exposure and HLA in healthy donors. Using immunoSEQ multiplex PCR, the repertoire was profiled, and TCRdb retains in-frame clones only, with some absent. The sample holds 150,000 to 200,000 clones, roughly 79% seen once. The source material was PBMCs. All receptors come from a man younger than 45 in good health and CMV-seronegative. Both conserved end residues are part of each CDR3. The order of the fields is clone size, D gene, V gene, J gene, CDR3 protein, CDR3 DNA. A D gene is named only where the DNA matches it firmly. Clone size is not always given. Where it is, it says once, few, many or a class for expanded clones.

clone_size: few
d_call: TRBD2
v_call: TRBV27
j_call: TRBJ2-4
cdr3_aa: CASSLSTSGLAGFIQYF
cdr3_nt: TGTGCCAGCAGTTTATCCACGTCCGGGCTAGCGGGGTTCATTCAGTACTTC

clone_size: NA
d_call: TRBD1
v_call: TRBV2
j_call: TRBJ1-5
cdr3_aa: CASSGTGPSNQPQHF
cdr3_nt: TGTGCCAGCAGTGGGACAGGGCCTAGCAATCAGCCCCAGCATTTT

clone_size: NA
d_call: TRBD2
v_call: TRBV11-3
j_call: TRBJ2-2
cdr3_aa: CASSLYRGGTGELFF
cdr3_nt: TGTGCCAGCAGCCTCTATCGGGGGGGCACCGGGGAGCTGTTTTTT

clone_size: NA
d_call: TRBD2
v_call: TRBV6-6
j_call: TRBJ2-7
cdr3_aa: CASGLAGTIHEQYF
cdr3_nt: TGTGCCAGCGGCCTAGCGGGAACCATCCACGAGCAGTACTTC

clone_size: NA
d_call: TRBD2
v_call: TRBV5-1
j_call: TRBJ2-2
cdr3_aa: CASSLGLAGGPNTGELFF
cdr3_nt: TGCGCCAGCAGCTTGGGCCTCGCGGGGGGGCCTAACACCGGGGAGCTGTTTTTT

clone_size: NA
d_call: NA
v_call: TRBV7-8
j_call: TRBJ2-6
cdr3_aa: CASSLSGTGANVLTF
cdr3_nt: TGTGCCAGCAGCTTATCCGGGACTGGGGCCAACGTCCTGACTTTC

clone_size: NA
d_call: TRBD1
v_call: TRBV7-2
j_call: TRBJ2-5
cdr3_aa: CASSRRQGAGETQYF
cdr3_nt: TGTGCCAGCAGCCGACGTCAGGGGGCGGGGGAGACCCAGTACTTC

clone_size: NA
d_call: TRBD1
v_call: TRBV7-3
j_call: TRBJ2-2
cdr3_aa: CASEKGQGNTGELFF
cdr3_nt: TGTGCCAGCGAAAAGGGACAGGGGAACACCGGGGAGCTGTTTTTT

clone_size: NA
d_call: NA
v_call: TRBV19
j_call: TRBJ2-2
cdr3_aa: CASSILTGELFF
cdr3_nt: TGTGCCAGTAGTATCTTGACCGGGGAGCTGTTTTTT

clone_size: once
d_call: NA
v_call: TRBV6-1
j_call: TRBJ2-7
cdr3_aa: CASSDRSIRPDEQYF
cdr3_nt: TGTGCCAGCAGTGACAGGTCCATCCGCCCCGACGAGCAGTACTTC

clone_size: NA
d_call: TRBD1
v_call: TRBV15
j_call: TRBJ1-6
cdr3_aa: CATSKQGSRNSPLHF
cdr3_nt: TGTGCCACCAGCAAACAGGGGTCGCGGAATTCACCCCTCCACTTT

clone_size: NA
d_call: TRBD1
v_call: TRBV30
j_call: TRBJ2-7
cdr3_aa: CAWSAGTGSTEQYF
cdr3_nt: TGTGCCTGGAGTGCTGGGACAGGGAGCACCGAGCAGTACTTC

clone_size: NA
d_call: NA
v_call: TRBV15
j_call: TRBJ1-2
cdr3_aa: CATSRADLDYTF
cdr3_nt: TGTGCCACCAGCAGAGCCGATTTAGACTACACCTTC

clone_size: few
d_call: TRBD2
v_call: TRBV7-8
j_call: TRBJ2-7
cdr3_aa: CASSLVGAGPTYEQYF
cdr3_nt: TGTGCCAGCAGCTTAGTTGGAGCGGGGCCGACCTACGAGCAGTACTTC

clone_size: NA
d_call: NA
v_call: TRBV7-9
j_call: TRBJ1-1
cdr3_aa: CASSFGGGYTEAFF
cdr3_nt: TGTGCCAGCAGCTTCGGCGGGGGGTACACTGAAGCTTTCTTT

clone_size: NA
d_call: TRBD2
v_call: TRBV4-2
j_call: TRBJ2-1
cdr3_aa: CASSPLGASGRDEQFF
cdr3_nt: TGTGCCAGCAGCCCCCTCGGAGCTAGCGGGAGGGATGAGCAGTTCTTC

clone_size: NA
d_call: TRBD2
v_call: TRBV11-3
j_call: TRBJ2-1
cdr3_aa: CASSTTSGFYNEQFF
cdr3_nt: TGTGCCAGCAGCACGACTAGCGGATTCTACAATGAGCAGTTCTTC

clone_size: NA
d_call: NA
v_call: TRBV30
j_call: TRBJ1-2
cdr3_aa: CAWSVSDSYGYTF
cdr3_nt: TGTGCCTGGAGTGTATCAGACAGCTATGGCTACACCTTC

clone_size: NA
d_call: TRBD1
v_call: TRBV7-2
j_call: TRBJ2-2
cdr3_aa: CASSPNRGNTGELFF
cdr3_nt: TGTGCCAGCAGTCCAAACAGGGGAAACACCGGGGAGCTGTTTTTT

clone_size: NA
d_call: NA
v_call: TRBV5-1
j_call: TRBJ1-5
cdr3_aa: CASSPVPGNQPQHF
cdr3_nt: TGCGCCAGCAGCCCAGTACCGGGTAATCAGCCCCAGCATTTT

clone_size: NA
d_call: TRBD1
v_call: TRBV6-1
j_call: TRBJ1-4
cdr3_aa: CASSRDRGEKLFF
cdr3_nt: TGTGCCAGCAGTCGGGACAGGGGAGAAAAACTGTTTTTT

clone_size: NA
d_call: NA
v_call: TRBV4-1
j_call: TRBJ1-4
cdr3_aa: CASSQDWGANEKLFF
cdr3_nt: TGCGCCAGCAGCCAAGATTGGGGAGCTAATGAAAAACTGTTTTTT

clone_size: NA
d_call: NA
v_call: TRBV28
j_call: TRBJ2-6
cdr3_aa: CASTGANVLTF
cdr3_nt: TGTGCCAGCACAGGGGCCAACGTCCTGACTTTC

clone_size: NA
d_call: NA
v_call: TRBV12-5
j_call: TRBJ2-2
cdr3_aa: CASGFRDRERGGITGELFF
cdr3_nt: TGTGCTAGTGGCTTCCGGGACAGGGAACGGGGGGGGATCACCGGGGAGCTGTTTTTT

clone_size: few
d_call: NA
v_call: TRBV12-1
j_call: TRBJ2-6
cdr3_aa: CASSSAGASTGGYSGANVLTF
cdr3_nt: TGTGCCAGCAGCTCGGCAGGGGCTTCGACAGGGGGATACTCTGGGGCCAACGTCCTGACTTTC

clone_size: NA
d_call: NA
v_call: TRBV7-2
j_call: TRBJ1-2
cdr3_aa: CASSSRQATSGGYTF
cdr3_nt: TGTGCCAGCAGCTCACGACAGGCCACGTCGGGGGGCTACACCTTC